This TCR beta chain was recovered during a study of cytomegalovirus exposure and HLA in healthy donors. Overall study findings and caveats: The authors considered a cluster of highly shared sequence variants likely to be a sequencing artifact. In a later analysis, a missense DCLRE1C variant was linked to TCR beta V- and J-gene trimming.

Concerning this clone itself: As yet, its antigen is unknown.

The CDR3 runs 15 residues. In germline, CDR1 is SGDLS, CDR2 YYNGEE. Trimming removed 3 bases from V and 2 bases from J; junction bases left unmatched: 6. Donors showed nominal health when sampled, although they likely had unrecorded immune exposures. With 60 Vbeta and 13 Jbeta primers, the PCR was carried out. This table comes from immunoSEQ multiplex PCR, and its TCRdb copy is limited to in-frame clones, with some not included. The sample lists approximately 260,000 clones; around 90% were seen once. The rearrangement joins TRBV9 to TRBJ2-3, with TRBD1 matching over 7 bases. The sequenced sample was PBMCs. This TCR came from a girl aged 2 to 10 in good health and CMV-seronegative. The CDR3 bases are TGTGCCAGCAGCGCCGGGGACAGCTACACAGATACGCAGTATTTT. Translating gives CASSAGDSYTDTQYF.